The TCR beta chain under discussion was sequenced for a study of T cells in Graves' hyperthyroidism and ophthalmopathy. Whole-study results and caveats: Appearing also in blood were most of the thyroid clonotypes expanded above 0.001. With a median lead of roughly 6.2 months before onset, the model predicted ophthalmopathy.

TCR beta CDR3 regions were amplified from RNA. HTBI primers drove first-round RT-PCR of the TCR CDR3. TCRdb fed the multiplex PCR reads into MiXCR, producing one record per CDR3 protein. The sample yields about 320,000 distinct CDR3 sequences, approximately 15% seen once. Each diagnosis drew on symptoms, thyroxine, TRAb, thyroid ultrasound and orbital computed tomography findings. Cells are PBMCs isolated from 10 ml of fresh blood. In regard to this clonotype: Antigen specificity is unknown.

Germline assignment: CDR1 MNHNS and CDR2 SASEGT. The length of the CDR3 is 14 residues. V was clipped by 7 bases and J by 4 bases; unmatched bases: 6. This clonotype was obtained from a young man with Graves' hyperthyroidism. The chain couples TRBV6-1 to TRBJ2-1; 8 nucleotides agree with TRBD2. The sequencing input was blood. Here the CDR3 DNA reads TGTGCCAGCACCTCCGGCGGGAGGTACAATGAGCAGTTCTTC. Translating gives CASTSGGRYNEQFF.